The 13 T cell receptor beta chains listed next were all sequenced from one sample in a study of CD8 T cells in ankylosing spondylitis. Each CDR3 protein is one row after TCRdb ran MiXCR on the 5' RACE reads. The table lists around 130,000 distinct CDR3 sequences, about 6.5% of them singletons. The specimen was blood, either unsorted or a sorted T cell fraction (not recorded which). Receptors originate from a male donor with ankylosing spondylitis or in good health (not recorded which).

This clonotype has a handful of counts. V is TRBV29-1 and J is TRBJ2-7, with unresolved D. From germline, CDR1 is SQVTM and CDR2 ANQGSEA. Trimming shortened V by 6 bases and J by 3 bases, and 12 bases separated the two germline ends. The CDR3 runs to 12 residues. CDR3 amino acids: CSVQGESYEQYF. The CDR3 region has the DNA TGCAGCGTCCAAGGTGAAAGCTACGAGCAGTACTTC.

This clonotype was seen at least ten times. The chain has TRBV5-1 and TRBJ2-1; D tentatively reads TRBD1 or TRBD2 (5 bases each). Trimming cost V 2 bases and J 7 bases, with 16 bases left between them. The CDR3 has 15 residues. Germline values: CDR1 SGHRS, CDR2 YFSETQ. The CDR3 DNA is TGCGCCAGCAGCTTTCTCCGGGACCCTCGAAATGAGCAGTTCTTC. This gives the protein CASSFLRDPRNEQFF.

V gene TRBV7-2 combines with J gene TRBJ2-7, with a possible D match to TRBD1 (6 bases). Germline assignment: CDR1 SGHTA and CDR2 FQGNSA. This CDR3 comprises 16 residues. Trimming stripped 5 bases from V and 3 bases from J, with 20 bases between. The DNA of the CDR3 is TGTGCCAGCAGCCCAACTTCGGGGAGAGGGGGCTACGAGCAGTACTTC. It codes for CASSPTSGRGGYEQYF. The whole variable domain, filled in from reference TRBV7-2 and TRBJ2-7, reads GAGVSQSPSNKVTEKGKDVELRCDPISGHTALYWYRQSLGQGLEFLIYFQGNSAPDKSGLPSDRFSAERTGGSVSTLTIQRTQQEDSAVYLCASSPTSGRGGYEQYFGPGTRLTVT.

This clonotype has ten or more counts. The chain employs TRBV7-9 and TRBJ2-3, with a possible D match to TRBD2 (7 bases). Looked up from germline, CDR1 is SEHNR and CDR2 is FQNEAQ (reference sequence). Trimming shortened V by 5 bases and J by 3 bases, and 15 bases separated the two germline ends. This CDR3 is built from 15 residues. CDR3 sequence (DNA): TGTGCCAGCAGCCGCTCGCGGGGGCCAACAGATACGCAGTATTTT. Translating gives CASSRSRGPTDTQYF.

Comments on this clonotype: A much bigger clone sits one base away, suggesting this may be a read error. The chain is built from TRBV15 and TRBJ2-2; D is uncertain. Germline-derived CDR1 and CDR2 are LNHNV and YYDKDF (reference sequence). The CDR3 length is 13 residues. V shed 6 bases and J shed 9 bases, with 14 bases lying between them. This CDR3 is CATRPESTRELFF. The CDR3 nucleotides read TGTGCCACCAGGCCGGAGAGTACCAGGGAGCTGTTTTTT.

This clonotype was recorded at least ten times. The gene calls are TRBV4-1 and TRBJ2-5; no definite D call. The V gene's germline CDR1 is MGHRA and CDR2 YSYEKL. Trimming removed 0 bases from V and 0 bases from J, with 8 bases in between. This CDR3 is 15 amino acids long. CDR3 coding DNA: TGCGCCAGCAGCCAAGAGAGAAGAAACCAAGAGACCCAGTACTTC. Amino acids: CASSQERRNQETQYF.

This clonotype was counted ten times or more. The chain uses TRBV20-1 and TRBJ2-2, with D perhaps matching TRBD2 (5 bases). Germline CDR1 DFQATT, CDR2 SNEGSKA (reference sequence). V lost 6 bases to trimming and J lost 6 bases, with 14 bases between them. This CDR3 is built from 13 residues. The CDR3 nucleotides read TGCAGTGCGCCGAGGGTTTGGCCCGGGGAGCTGTTTTTT. It is translated as CSAPRVWPGELFF.

There are many counts of this clonotype. The CDR3 DNA is TGCGCCAGCAGCCACGGCCTACTAGCGGGAGTTCGCACAGATACGCAGTATTTT. Translated: CASSHGLLAGVRTDTQYF. The rearrangement uses TRBV4-1 and TRBJ2-3, with 11 nucleotides matching TRBD2. CDR3 length: 18 amino acids. J lost 1 base, V lost 3 bases, and 9 bases had no gene match. The germline gives CDR1 MGHRA, CDR2 YSYEKL.

In this sample, this clonotype turned up many times. The chain recombines TRBV11-2 with TRBJ2-1; perhaps TRBD2 as D (5 bases). Germline V gives CDR1 SGHAT, CDR2 FQNNGV. V dropped 5 bases and J dropped 0 bases, with 11 bases sitting between them. The CDR3 is made up of 15 amino acids. The CDR3 DNA reads TGTGCCAGCAGCCCCTTGGGGAGCTCCTACAATGAGCAGTTCTTC. This sequence encodes CASSPLGSSYNEQFF. Using reference TRBV11-2 and TRBJ2-1 for the parts outside the CDR3, the full variable domain is EAGVAQSPRYKIIEKRQSVAFWCNPISGHATLYWYQQILGQGPKLLIQFQNNGVVDDSQLPKDRFSAERLKGVDSTLKIQPAKLEDSAVYLCASSPLGSSYNEQFFGPGTRLTVL.

This clonotype was recorded a few times. V is TRBV12-5 and J is TRBJ1-5; D gene uncertain. The CDR3 is 17 residues long. Germline CDR1 is LGHNT and CDR2 is FRNRAP. V was clipped by 5 bases and J by 0 bases, with 17 bases between them. CDR3 protein: CASGPLRTDYSNQPQHF. Here the CDR3 DNA reads TGTGCTAGTGGTCCCCTCAGAACCGACTATAGCAATCAGCCCCAGCATTTT.

This clonotype was recorded a few times. The chain combines TRBV7-2 with TRBJ2-2, with D uncertain. Deletions cut 3 bases from V and 4 bases from J, with 9 bases between. The CDR3 consists of 14 residues. Germline loops: CDR1 SGHTA, CDR2 FQGNSA. In DNA form, the CDR3 reads TGTGCCAGCAGCTTCTCCCGCGGCACCGGGGAGCTGTTTTTT. This codes for CASSFSRGTGELFF.

This clonotype was seen at least ten times. CDR3 DNA sequence: TGCGCCAGCAGCTTGCATCCGGGGTCTCGGGAGACCCAGTACTTC. It is translated as CASSLHPGSRETQYF. V gene TRBV5-1 combines with J gene TRBJ2-5; D possibly corresponds to TRBD2 (5 bases). V was pared by 1 base and J by 5 bases, with 15 bases between. The CDR3 consists of 15 residues. In germline, CDR1 is SGHRS, CDR2 YFSETQ.

This clonotype was seen at least ten times. The chain uses TRBV7-8 and TRBJ2-1, with 8 positions matching TRBD2. J gave up 6 bases and V 5 bases, and 9 bases lay outside the gene matches. CDR1 is SGHVS, CDR2 FQNEAQ, per germline. This CDR3 region has 15 residues. CDR3 in DNA: TGTGCCAGCAGCCCAGTAGCGGGAATAACCAATGAGCAGTTCTTC. It yields the protein CASSPVAGITNEQFF.